Listed here are 25 T cell receptor beta chains from one sample, sequenced in a study of control samples from healthy donors and cancer patients. Libraries were prepared by immunoSEQ multiplex PCR; TCRdb keeps only in-frame clonotypes and omits some of them. The data show under 200,000 clones, with around 91% seen just once and about 1.6% held by the top ten. The sequenced sample consisted of blood. The source is a woman in her 30s in good health.

The chain combines TRBV29-1 with TRBJ2-3; 7 positions agree with TRBD2. With 3 bases clipped from V and 0 bases from J, the junction kept 3 bases outside the gene matches. Germline V gives CDR1 SQVTM, CDR2 ANQGSEA. The CDR3 sequence is 14 residues long. The DNA of the CDR3 is TGCAGCGTTGACCCTAGCGGAAGCACAGATACGCAGTATTTT. Amino acids: CSVDPSGSTDTQYF.

The chain uses TRBV7-2 and TRBJ1-2; D is undetermined. The CDR3 loop spans 13 amino acids. CDR1 is SGHTA and CDR2 is FQGNSA in the germline V gene. Trimming stripped 0 bases from V and 0 bases from J, with 2 bases between. CDR3 amino acids: CASSLAANYGYTF. The CDR3 nucleotides read TGTGCCAGCAGCTTAGCGGCTAACTATGGCTACACCTTC.

J is TRBJ1-1 and V is TRBV4-2; a possible D gene is TRBD1 (6 bases). Germline CDR1 reads LGHNA; CDR2 reads YNFKEQ. The CDR3 loop spans 16 amino acids. V lost 2 bases and J 4 bases, leaving 17 bases between the germline ends. In nucleotides, the CDR3 is TGTGCCAGCAGCCAACAAGGGACAAGGGGGGTCACTGAAGCTTTCTTT. Its protein is CASSQQGTRGVTEAFF.

The chain uses TRBV5-1 and TRBJ2-2, with D possibly matching TRBD1 (5 bases). Deletions cut 5 bases from V and 8 bases from J, with 10 bases between. The germline V gene has CDR1 SGHRS and CDR2 YFSETQ. CDR3 length equals 12 residues. The CDR3 region has the DNA TGCGCCAGCAGTAAGGGGATAGGGGAGCTGTTTTTT. This encodes CASSKGIGELFF.

Comments on this clone: Other DNA sequences of this sample code for an identical CDR3. The chain has TRBV6-1 and TRBJ1-1; D remains unclear. CDR3 length equals 14 residues. Germline V CDR1 and CDR2: MNHNS, SASEGT. V was trimmed by 1 base and J by 1 base, leaving 7 bases between them. This chain's CDR3 is CASSEGTGNTEAFF. The CDR3 DNA is TGTGCCAGCAGTGAAGGGACGGGGAACACTGAAGCTTTCTTT.

The chain employs TRBV7-2 and TRBJ1-2, with TRBD1 matching 8 bases. Germline V gene data show CDR1 as SGHTA and CDR2 as FQGNSA. V lost 5 bases to trimming and J lost 8 bases; unmatched junction nucleotides: 4. The CDR3 runs to 12 residues. CDR3: CASSPPGGGYTF. Written as DNA, the CDR3 is TGTGCCAGCAGCCCCCCAGGGGGCGGCTACACCTTC.

The chain couples TRBV19 to TRBJ2-3, with TRBD1 matching 9 bases. After removal of 3 bases from V and 6 bases from J, the junction contained 10 bases not matched to a gene. The CDR3 loop spans 16 amino acids. CDR1 and CDR2 (germline): LNHDA, SQIVND (reference sequence). Here the CDR3 reads CASSIFGQGRGDTQYF. The CDR3 DNA sequence: TGTGCCAGTAGTATTTTTGGACAGGGGCGCGGTGATACGCAGTATTTT.

The V and J genes are TRBV4-1 and TRBJ2-5, with D perhaps assigned TRBD1 or TRBD2 (6 bases each). Germline CDR1 is MGHRA and CDR2 is YSYEKL. The CDR3 runs to 14 residues. Trimming removed 0 bases from V and 5 bases from J, with 10 bases in between. The CDR3 here is CASSQDGGPETQYF. CDR3 DNA: TGCGCCAGCAGCCAAGATGGGGGGCCGGAGACCCAGTACTTC.

V usage is TRBV18 and J usage is TRBJ1-5; TRBD1 aligns across 7 bases. The CDR3 contains 16 residues. The germline CDR1 and CDR2 sequences are KGHSH and LQKENI. Trimming at V came to 2 bases and at J to 2 bases, leaving 6 bases not matched to a gene. The CDR3 nucleotides read TGTGCCAGCTCACCAGAGGCAGGGGGGCGCAATCAGCCCCAGCATTTT. Encoded protein: CASSPEAGGRNQPQHF.

The V gene is TRBV15, the J gene TRBJ2-5, with D unresolved. CDR1 and CDR2 from the germline V gene are LNHNV and YYDKDF (reference sequence). The V end lost 0 bases, the J end lost 2 bases, and 7 bases lay between the germline ends. The CDR3 contains 14 residues. The CDR3, as DNA: TGTGCCACCAGCAGAGATGGTCGGCAAGAGACCCAGTACTTC. This translates into CATSRDGRQETQYF. The full variable domain, rest sourced from reference TRBV15 and TRBJ2-5, is DAMVIQNPRYQVTQFGKPVTLSCSQTLNHNVMYWYQQKSSQAPKLLFHYYDKDFNNEADTPDNFQSRRPNTSFCFLDIRSPGLGDTAMYLCATSRDGRQETQYFGPGTRLLVL.

This clone was counted once. This rearrangement joins TRBV6-1 to TRBJ1-5; possibly TRBD1 for D (5 bases). Germline V gene lookup returns CDR1 MNHNS and CDR2 SASEGT. This CDR3 has 16 amino acids. V was clipped by 1 base and J by 0 bases, with 10 bases between them. This chain's CDR3 is CASSEGGIDSNQPQHF. The CDR3 DNA is TGTGCCAGCAGTGAAGGGGGGATCGATAGCAATCAGCCCCAGCATTTT.

This clone appeared once. The rearrangement joins TRBV6-4 to TRBJ2-3; D possibly corresponds to TRBD2 (5 bases). V was clipped by 3 bases and J by 1 base, with 8 bases between them. Germline values: CDR1 MRHNA, CDR2 SNTAGT. The CDR3 is made up of 14 amino acids. The CDR3: CASSERVGTDTQYF. In nucleotides, the CDR3 is TGTGCCAGCAGTGAGAGGGTGGGCACAGATACGCAGTATTTT.

A note on this clone: At the DNA level, this CDR3 is encoded by other sequences in the same sample as well. The gene calls are TRBV2 and TRBJ2-5; TRBD1 matches at 10 bases. The V gene end was trimmed by 8 bases and the J gene end by 5 bases; junction bases not matched to a gene: 5. The germline gives CDR1 SNHLY, CDR2 FYNNEI. The CDR3 has 13 amino acids. The CDR3 bases are TGTGCCAGCTCGACAGGGGGCGTGGAGACCCAGTACTTC. Protein sequence: CASSTGGVETQYF.

This clone has only one observation. This sequence joins TRBV7-9 and TRBJ2-2; D call uncertain. The CDR3 totals 14 residues. Trimming removed 1 base at V and 1 base at J, with 4 bases between. Looked up from germline, CDR1 is SEHNR and CDR2 is FQNEAQ (reference sequence). CDR3 protein: CASSLVGNTGELFF. CDR3 DNA: TGTGCCAGCAGCTTAGTGGGGAACACCGGGGAGCTGTTTTTT.

The V gene is TRBV24-1, the J gene TRBJ1-5; TRBD1 matches 7 bases. The CDR3 has 15 amino acids. After removal of 6 bases from V and 0 bases from J, the junction contained 4 bases not matched to a gene. Germline-derived CDR1 and CDR2 are KGHDR and SFDVKD. CDR3 DNA sequence: TGTGCCACCAGTCAGGGGGGGTATAGCAATCAGCCCCAGCATTTT. Protein: CATSQGGYSNQPQHF.

V is TRBV7-3 and J is TRBJ2-3; 11 bases match TRBD2. Germline lookup yields CDR1 SGHTA and CDR2 FQGTGA. Trimming at V came to 3 bases and at J to 2 bases, leaving 4 bases not matched to a gene. The CDR3 is made up of 16 amino acids. Written as DNA, the CDR3 is TGTGCCAGCAGCTTTGGTAGCGGGAGGGCCACAGATACGCAGTATTTT. Translating it yields CASSFGSGRATDTQYF.

This clone was counted a few times. The V gene is TRBV18, the J gene TRBJ2-7; the D call may be TRBD1 or TRBD2 (5 bases each). V lost 5 bases, J lost 2 bases, and 10 bases lay in between. The CDR3 contains 13 residues. Germline V gene sequence: CDR1 KGHSH, CDR2 LQKENI. CDR3 sequence (DNA): TGTGCCAGCTCAACCGGGACGGCCTACGAGCAGTACTTC. Translation: CASSTGTAYEQYF.

This clone was recorded once. V usage is TRBV20-1 and J usage is TRBJ2-1, with 9 nucleotides matching TRBD2. J was trimmed by 7 bases and V by 3 bases; bases with no gene match: 7. CDR1 is DFQATT, CDR2 SNEGSKA, per germline (reference sequence). CDR3 length equals 14 residues. CDR3 coding DNA: TGCAGTGCTAGTCGCGGGGGGGCCCGAAATGAGCAGTTCTTC. This sequence encodes CSASRGGARNEQFF.

The V call is TRBV5-6, the J call TRBJ1-3, with no clear D. The V gene lost 1 base and the J gene lost 0 bases, with 5 bases spanning the gap. Germline CDR1 reads SGHDT; CDR2 reads YYEEEE. The CDR3 has 14 residues. The CDR3 sequence: CASSLYGSGNTIYF. The CDR3 nucleotides read TGTGCCAGCAGCTTGTACGGCTCTGGAAACACCATATATTTT.

The V gene is TRBV2, the J gene TRBJ1-2; the D is unclear. The ends were cut back, 7 bases at V and 5 bases at J, with 11 bases in the middle. The CDR3 is 12 residues long. Germline V CDR1 and CDR2: SNHLY, FYNNEI. CDR3: CASIGGPYGYTF. The CDR3 nucleotides are TGTGCCAGCATCGGCGGCCCTTATGGCTACACCTTC. The full variable domain, its missing parts supplied by reference TRBV2 and TRBJ1-2, is EPEVTQTPSHQVTQMGQEVILRCVPISNHLYFYWYRQILGQKVEFLVSFYNNEISEKSEIFDDQFSVERPDGSNFTLKIRSTKLEDSAMYFCASIGGPYGYTFGSGTRLTVV.

V and J are TRBV13 and TRBJ2-1, with D unresolved. Between the trimmed V and J ends, which lost 2 bases and 8 bases, there was a span of 7 bases. Per germline, CDR1 PRHDT and CDR2 FYEKMQ (reference sequence). This CDR3 is 12 amino acids long. The CDR3 DNA sequence: TGTGCCAGCAGCTTAACGCGGTATGAGCAGTTCTTC. This codes for CASSLTRYEQFF.

V gene TRBV5-4 combines with J gene TRBJ1-2; weak D call: TRBD1 (5 bases). Germline values: CDR1 SGHNT, CDR2 YYREEE (reference sequence). The V end lost 2 bases, the J end lost 3 bases, and 8 bases lay between the germline ends. This CDR3 spans 13 amino acids. In DNA, the CDR3 is TGTGCCAGCAGCTTCTGGGGCCACTATGGCTACACCTTC. Residues: CASSFWGHYGYTF. Full variable domain (outside the CDR3, taken from reference TRBV5-4 and TRBJ1-2): ETGVTQSPTHLIKTRGQQVTLRCSSQSGHNTVSWYQQALGQGPQFIFQYYREEENGRGNFPPRFSGLQFPNYSSELNVNALELDDSALYLCASSFWGHYGYTFGSGTRLTVV.

A few counts support this clone. The chain carries TRBV9 and TRBJ2-1; D gene unclear. CDR3 size: 14 residues. In germline, CDR1 is SGDLS, CDR2 YYNGEE. The V gene lost 3 bases and the J gene lost 0 bases, with 7 bases spanning the gap. CDR3 protein: CASSGGSSYNEQFF. The CDR3, as DNA: TGTGCCAGCAGCGGGGGTAGCTCCTACAATGAGCAGTTCTTC.

CDR3 nucleotides: TGTGCCAGCAGGGGGGGGCTATCCTACAATGAGCAGTTCTTC. This encodes CASRGGLSYNEQFF. The chain combines TRBV7-2 with TRBJ2-1, with D perhaps matching TRBD2 (7 bases). Per the germline V gene, CDR1 is SGHTA and CDR2 is FQGNSA. This CDR3 is built from 14 residues. Trimming left V 6 bases short and J 1 base short, with 10 bases between.

In regard to this clone: This CDR3 is also generated by other DNA sequences in the sample. V is TRBV5-1 and J is TRBJ2-3, with 9 bases lining up with TRBD2. The CDR3 runs to 15 residues. Looked up from germline, CDR1 is SGHRS and CDR2 is YFSETQ. V shed 0 bases and J 2 bases; nucleotides not matched to a gene: 1. CDR3 nucleotides: TGCGCCAGCAGCTTGGTAGCGGGAGTCACAGATACGCAGTATTTT. Amino acid sequence: CASSLVAGVTDTQYF. Complete variable domain (other parts from reference TRBV5-1 and TRBJ2-3): KAGVTQTPRYLIKTRGQQVTLSCSPISGHRSVSWYQQTPGQGLQFLFEYFSETQRNKGNFPGRFSGRQFSNSRSEMNVSTLELGDSALYLCASSLVAGVTDTQYFGPGTRLTVL.